This T cell receptor beta chain was recovered during a study of OX40 agonist ivuxolimab in advanced cancers. Note on this clone: The target antigen is unknown.

Germline V lookup: CDR1 MRHNA, CDR2 SNTAGT. This CDR3 has 14 amino acids. Trimming shortened V by 0 bases and J by 8 bases, and 10 bases separated the two germline ends. General observations from the study: Not determined was the antigen specificity of the expanded peripheral T cells.

This table comes from immunoSEQ multiplex PCR, and its TCRdb copy is limited to in-frame clones, with some not included. The sample records 22,000 or so clones, about three quarters being singletons. The source material was CD4+ or CD8+ T cells sorted from blood, sampled in a trial of the OX40 agonist ivuxolimab. The gene calls are TRBV6-4 and TRBJ2-2; D remains ambiguous. The sequence was obtained from an adult with an advanced solid tumor such as melanoma, head and neck, liver or kidney cancer. DNA of the CDR3: TGTGCCAGCAGTGACTCGAGCACTCCTGGGGAGCTGTTTTTT. Its translation: CASSDSSTPGELFF.